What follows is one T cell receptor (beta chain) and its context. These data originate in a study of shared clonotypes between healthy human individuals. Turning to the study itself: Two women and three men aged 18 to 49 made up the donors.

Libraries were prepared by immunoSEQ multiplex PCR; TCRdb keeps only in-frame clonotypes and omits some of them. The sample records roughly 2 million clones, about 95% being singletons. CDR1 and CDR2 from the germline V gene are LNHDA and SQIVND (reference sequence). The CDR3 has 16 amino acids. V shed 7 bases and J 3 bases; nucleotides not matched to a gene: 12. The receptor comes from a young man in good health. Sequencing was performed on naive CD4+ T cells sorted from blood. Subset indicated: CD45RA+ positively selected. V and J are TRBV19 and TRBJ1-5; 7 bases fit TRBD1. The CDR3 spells CASITLTGALNQPQHF. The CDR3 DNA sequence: TGTGCCAGTATCACCCTAACAGGGGCCCTCAATCAGCCCCAGCATTTT.